A selection of T cell receptor beta chains follows, all from one sample in a study of a mutant IDH1 vaccine in newly diagnosed glioma. The table came from immunoSEQ multiplex PCR; TCRdb's copy has only in-frame clones and leaves some out. There are more than 60,000 clones in the sample; around 74% occur only once, and about 4.9% lies in the top ten. Which antigens these TCRs recognize remains unknown. Sequenced material: PBMCs, taken from a glioma patient whose treatment included an IDH1 peptide vaccine. The receptors originated from a man aged 50-60 years with glioma. The CDR3 runs from the conserved cysteine through the conserved F or W. A D gene is named only where the DNA matches it firmly. Only part of the rows carry a size: once, few, many, or a class if the clone is expanded.

TRBV18,TRBJ1-1,NA,TRBD1,TGTGCCAGCTCACCCTTAGGGGGCGTGGACACTGAAGCTTTCTTT,CASSPLGGVDTEAFF
TRBV4-1,TRBJ2-7,NA,NA,TGCGCCAGCAGCCAAGGCCTGTTCGGAAAGGGCTACGAGCAGTACTTC,CASSQGLFGKGYEQYF
TRBV5-8,TRBJ2-7,NA,NA,TGTGCCAGCAGCGCGGATCGCGACGGGGTCTACGAGCAGTACTTC,CASSADRDGVYEQYF
TRBV5-1,TRBJ1-1,NA,NA,TGCGCCAGCAGCTTAGGGAGGGCGCGGGGCGCTGAAGCTTTCTTT,CASSLGRARGAEAFF
TRBV6-5,TRBJ1-1,NA,TRBD1,TGTGCCAGCAGTGGACAGGGGCCGAACACTGAAGCTTTCTTT,CASSGQGPNTEAFF
TRBV19,TRBJ1-6,NA,NA,TGTGCCAGTAGTATAAGACAGCCTATTAGAGATAATTCACCCCTCCACTTT,CASSIRQPIRDNSPLHF
TRBV30,TRBJ1-5,NA,NA,TGTGCCTGGAGCCCCGGGCTGGATCAGCCCCAGCATTTT,CAWSPGLDQPQHF
TRBV5-6,TRBJ1-5,once,TRBD1,TGTGCCAGCAGCTCGGGTACAGGGGGCAATCAGCCCCAGCATTTT,CASSSGTGGNQPQHF
TRBV19,TRBJ1-2,NA,TRBD1,TGTGCCAGTAGTACGGGACAGGTTGTTGGCTACACCTTC,CASSTGQVVGYTF
TRBV10-3,TRBJ2-2,NA,NA,TGTGCCATCAACGTAGGCACCATGAACACCGGGGAGCTGTTTTTT,CAINVGTMNTGELFF
TRBV5-1,TRBJ1-2,NA,NA,TGCGCCAGCAGCTTGGATTTGGACTATGGCTACACCTTC,CASSLDLDYGYTF
TRBV10-3,TRBJ2-4,NA,TRBD1,TGTGCCATCAGTGAGTCGGGGCAGGGGGAGAACATTCAGTACTTC,CAISESGQGENIQYF
TRBV19,TRBJ2-7,NA,NA,TGTGCCAGTAGTCTGACAGGCTCCTACGAGCAGTACTTC,CASSLTGSYEQYF
TRBV28,TRBJ1-2,NA,TRBD1,TGTGCCAGCAGATATCCAGGGGGTAGGGGCTACACCTTC,CASRYPGGRGYTF
TRBV30,TRBJ1-5,NA,NA,TGTGCCTGGAGTGTACGGGACAATCAGCCCCAGCATTTT,CAWSVRDNQPQHF
TRBV6-5,TRBJ1-4,NA,NA,TGTGCCAGCAGTTACTCCACAGGGTTCGGTGAAAAACTGTTTTTT,CASSYSTGFGEKLFF
TRBV5-5,TRBJ1-1,NA,NA,TGTGCCAGCAGCTTGTGGGACGTTGAAGCTTTCTTT,CASSLWDVEAFF
TRBV29-1,TRBJ1-2,NA,NA,TGCAGCGTTCGGGCAGGGGTTAACCCTAACTATGGCTACACCTTC,CSVRAGVNPNYGYTF
TRBV25-1,TRBJ2-1,few,TRBD2,TGTGCCAGCGAAAGGAGCGGGGGCCCGAATGAGCAGTTCTTC,CASERSGGPNEQFF
TRBV6-5,TRBJ1-5,NA,NA,TGTGCCAGCAGCCCCGGAGGGGGACAGCCCCAGCATTTT,CASSPGGGQPQHF